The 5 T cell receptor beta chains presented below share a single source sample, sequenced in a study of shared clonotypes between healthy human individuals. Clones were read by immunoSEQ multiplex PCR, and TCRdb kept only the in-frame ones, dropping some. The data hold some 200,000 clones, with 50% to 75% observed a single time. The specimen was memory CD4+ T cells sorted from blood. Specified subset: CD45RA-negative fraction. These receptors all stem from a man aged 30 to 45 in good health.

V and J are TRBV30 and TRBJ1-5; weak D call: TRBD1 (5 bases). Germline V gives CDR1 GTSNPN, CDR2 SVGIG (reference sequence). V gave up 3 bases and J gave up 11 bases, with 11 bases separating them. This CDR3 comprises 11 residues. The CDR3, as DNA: TGTGCCTGGAGGATTGGGGGGTCCCAGCATTTT. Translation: CAWRIGGSQHF.

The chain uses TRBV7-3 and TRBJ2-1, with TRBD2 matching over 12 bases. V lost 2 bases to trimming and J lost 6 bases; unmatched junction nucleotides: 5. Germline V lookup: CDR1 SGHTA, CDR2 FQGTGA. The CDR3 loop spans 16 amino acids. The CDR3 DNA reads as TGTGCCAGCAGCTTATGGACTAGCGGGACCACCAATGAGCAGTTCTTC. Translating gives CASSLWTSGTTNEQFF. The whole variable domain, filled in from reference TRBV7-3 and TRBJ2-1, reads GAGVSQTPSNKVTEKGKYVELRCDPISGHTALYWYRQSLGQGPEFLIYFQGTGAADDSGLPNDRFFAVRPEGSVSTLKIQRTERGDSAVYLCASSLWTSGTTNEQFFGPGTRLTVL.

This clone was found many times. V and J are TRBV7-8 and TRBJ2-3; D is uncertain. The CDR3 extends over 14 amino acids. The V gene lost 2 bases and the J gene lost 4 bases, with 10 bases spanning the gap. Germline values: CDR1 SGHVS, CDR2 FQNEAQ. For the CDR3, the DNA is TGTGCCAGCAGCTTAAAAAGGGCTGCAGATACGCAGTATTTT. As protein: CASSLKRAADTQYF.

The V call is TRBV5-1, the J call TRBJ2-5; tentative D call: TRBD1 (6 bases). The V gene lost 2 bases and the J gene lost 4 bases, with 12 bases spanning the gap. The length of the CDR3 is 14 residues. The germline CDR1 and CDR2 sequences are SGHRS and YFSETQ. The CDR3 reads CASSLQGVGETQYF. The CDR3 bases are TGCGCCAGCAGCTTACAGGGAGTCGGAGAGACCCAGTACTTC.

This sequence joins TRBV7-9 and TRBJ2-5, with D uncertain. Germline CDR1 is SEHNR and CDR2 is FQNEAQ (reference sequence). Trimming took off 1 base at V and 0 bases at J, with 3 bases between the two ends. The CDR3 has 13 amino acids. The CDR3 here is CASSLGNQETQYF. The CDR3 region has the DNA TGTGCCAGCAGCTTAGGCAACCAAGAGACCCAGTACTTC.